What follows is one T cell receptor (beta chain) and its context. As yet, its antigen is unknown. This entry is derived from a study of cytomegalovirus exposure and HLA in healthy donors. PCR used 60 Vbeta primers and 13 Jbeta primers. The method was immunoSEQ multiplex PCR; TCRdb's version includes in-frame clones alone and lacks a portion of them. The sample comprises over 55,000 clones, about 71% of which are singletons, and more than 8% rests with the top ten. J lost 5 bases, V lost 3 bases, and 12 bases had no gene match. This CDR3 region has 17 residues. Germline values: CDR1 SGHAT, CDR2 FQNNGV. Whole-study results and caveats: Among TCR beta chains, those listed as cytomegalovirus-associated numbered over 150.

Sequenced input: PBMCs. The chain links TRBV11-2 to TRBJ2-1, with 8 bases fitting TRBD2. This clonotype was obtained from a woman in her 50s in good health and CMV-seropositive. The CDR3 spells CASSFGGAGGRNNEQFF. CDR3 nucleotide sequence: TGTGCCAGCAGCTTTGGAGGGGCGGGGGGCAGGAACAATGAGCAGTTCTTC.